Sequencing of this T cell receptor beta chain was carried out in a study of shared clonotypes between healthy human individuals. The donors were all Caucasian adults (living in Nashville, Tennessee). CDR1 and CDR2 (germline): MNHEY, SMNVEV (reference sequence). This CDR3 has 12 residues. After removal of 5 bases from V and 13 bases from J, the junction contained 7 bases not matched to a gene. The authors loaded about 200 ng DNA, 25,000 to 30,000 T cell genomes, into sorted-subset replicate PCRs. Method: immunoSEQ multiplex PCR; TCRdb's copy keeps in-frame clones and lacks some. The sample lists under 2,500,000 clones; almost 96% were seen once.

The chain carries TRBV27 and TRBJ2-1, with 8 bases fitting TRBD2. This TCR derives from a man between 18 and 35 years old in good health. The sample comprised naive CD4+ T cells sorted from blood. The sample's subset: CD45RA+ positively selected. CDR3 coding DNA: TGTGCCAGCAGTCTAACGGCGGGGGGTCAGTTCTTC. Its translation is CASSLTAGGQFF.